A selection of T cell receptor beta chains follows, all from one sample in a study of cytomegalovirus exposure and HLA in healthy donors. Here immunoSEQ multiplex PCR was the method, and the copy in TCRdb shows in-frame clones only, minus some. This repertoire includes tens of thousands of clones. Material: PBMCs. These receptors were collected from a man aged 30 to 45 in good health and CMV-seronegative. Each CDR3 is given without its conserved first and last residue.

J: TRBJ2-2; V: TRBV27; CDR3: ASSLGTLIGELF
J: TRBJ1-4; V: TRBV7-9; CDR3: ASSSVEIATNEKLF
J: TRBJ2-5; V: TRBV14; CDR3: ASSQAGQGFLTQY
J: TRBJ1-1; V: TRBV5-1; CDR3: ASSLTEDREAF
J: TRBJ2-7; V: TRBV6-5; CDR3: ASSSRTSGNYEQY
J: TRBJ2-7; V: TRBV5-1; CDR3: ASSLQAGREQY
J: TRBJ1-2; V: TRBV6-5; CDR3: ASSYSGGWGGYT
J: TRBJ2-7; V: TRBV7-2; CDR3: ASSLWDRVVHEQY
J: TRBJ1-6; V: TRBV7-2; CDR3: ASSLTDLFSPLH
J: TRBJ1-2; V: TRBV5-1; CDR3: ASSPGQASGGYT
J: TRBJ1-1; V: TRBV18; CDR3: ASAGDRISEAF
J: TRBJ1-2; V: TRBV18; CDR3: ASSPRDSSNYGYT
J: TRBJ1-1; V: TRBV5-4; CDR3: ASSDRNTEAF
J: TRBJ1-1; V: TRBV6-6; CDR3: ASSPDRSTEAF
J: TRBJ2-1; V: TRBV25-1; CDR3: ASSSTSQSNEQF
J: TRBJ1-2; V: TRBV5-1; CDR3: ASSFSGGAYGYT
J: TRBJ2-7; V: TRBV25-1; CDR3: ASSYVAYEQY
J: TRBJ2-6; V: TRBV6-1; CDR3: ASSEARGLGSGANVLT
J: TRBJ2-1; V: TRBV5-1; CDR3: ASSLGERSNEQF
J: TRBJ2-1; V: TRBV7-9; CDR3: ASSLREGGNEQF
J: TRBJ2-7; V: TRBV10-3; CDR3: ATAGGVYEQY
J: TRBJ1-2; V: TRBV11-2; CDR3: ASSSIGQGLAYGYT
J: TRBJ1-3; V: TRBV10-3; CDR3: AITPTGGSGNTIY
J: TRBJ2-5; V: TRBV5-4; CDR3: ASRTNPSGRETQY
J: TRBJ2-7; V: TRBV15; CDR3: ATSLSRQVSYEQY
J: TRBJ2-6; V: TRBV7-6; CDR3: ASSPRDTGANVLT
J: TRBJ1-2; V: TRBV7-8; CDR3: ASSLESTGSKPYGYT
J: TRBJ1-5; V: TRBV6-6; CDR3: ASSYTDLGQPQH
J: TRBJ1-2; V: TRBV9; CDR3: ASSVAQGAHQGYT
J: TRBJ2-7; V: TRBV5-5; CDR3: ASSSRVLPRTYEQY
J: TRBJ2-7; V: TRBV29-1; CDR3: SVGQGGYEQY
J: TRBJ2-1; V: TRBV18; CDR3: ASSPRLAGGPIGVNEQF
J: .; V: TRBV6-5; CDR3: ASSLDRGYEQY
J: TRBJ1-5; V: TRBV5-1; CDR3: ASSLSPQQDKPQH
J: TRBJ1-5; V: TRBV2; CDR3: ASSADSHGVPQH
J: TRBJ2-2; V: TRBV6-4; CDR3: ASSEGSIGDVDTGELF
J: TRBJ2-5; V: TRBV7-9; CDR3: ASSGLGLEFGTQY
J: TRBJ1-1; V: TRBV10-3; CDR3: AISESKTGSFEAF
J: TRBJ2-7; V: TRBV27; CDR3: ASSFEHEKEQY
J: TRBJ1-5; V: TRBV7-9; CDR3: ASGGDPGPQH
J: TRBJ1-5; V: TRBV2; CDR3: ASSDRGGSNQPQH
J: .; V: TRBV5-1; CDR3: ASSLGGYRDRAFYEQY
J: TRBJ1-2; V: TRBV4-2; CDR3: ASSQDFGERGYT
J: TRBJ1-3; V: TRBV6-6; CDR3: ASIQVGSGNTIY
J: TRBJ1-2; V: TRBV6-1; CDR3: ASSEGQGVGYGYT